Shown below are 32 T cell receptor beta chains from a single sample sequenced in a study of glioma-infiltrating T cells after dendritic cell vaccination. Repertoires were generated with immunoSEQ multiplex PCR, while TCRdb's copy carries only in-frame clones and drops some. Here the sample spans fewer than 85,000 clones, about 76% being singletons. The sample was blood, taken before dendritic cell vaccination. The receptors originated from a human donor with glioblastoma.

J is TRBJ2-1 and V is TRBV7-7; D may be TRBD1 (6 bases). The ends were cut back, 5 bases at V and 1 base at J, with 12 bases in the middle. Germline loops: CDR1 SSHAT, CDR2 FNYEAQ (reference sequence). The CDR3 is 15 amino acids. CDR3 loop: CASSDGQLSYNEQFF. In DNA, the CDR3 is TGTGCCAGCAGCGACGGACAGTTATCCTACAATGAGCAGTTCTTC.

This chain uses TRBV27 with TRBJ1-5; TRBD1 agrees at 7 bases. This CDR3 is built from 14 residues. Germline V lookup: CDR1 MNHEY, CDR2 SMNVEV (reference sequence). The V segment lost 3 bases and the J segment 7 bases; nucleotides outside the gene matches: 6. As DNA, the CDR3 is TGTGCCAGCAGTTTCGGAGGGGGCCGGCAGCCCCAGCATTTT. This codes for CASSFGGGRQPQHF.

This clone appeared a few times. The chain joins TRBV30 to TRBJ1-6, with D possibly matching TRBD1 (5 bases). The CDR3 extends over 12 amino acids. Trimming took off 5 bases at V and 7 bases at J, with 9 bases between the two ends. Germline-derived CDR1 and CDR2 are GTSNPN and SVGIG (reference sequence). The CDR3: CAWGAFNSPLHF. CDR3 DNA: TGTGCCTGGGGGGCTTTCAATTCACCCCTCCACTTT. Full variable domain (remainder filled in from reference TRBV30 and TRBJ1-6): SQTIHQWPATLVQPVGSPLSLECTVEGTSNPNLYWYRQAAGRGLQLLFYSVGIGQISSEVPQNLSASRPQDRQFILSSKKLLLSDSGFYLCAWGAFNSPLHFGNGTRLTVT.

This clone occurred once. The chain links TRBV18 to TRBJ2-3; 7 nucleotides agree with TRBD2. V lost 4 bases to trimming and J lost 6 bases; unmatched junction nucleotides: 16. Germline CDR1 is KGHSH and CDR2 is LQKENI. The CDR3 has 17 amino acids. The CDR3 loop is CASSLTNQRGWKDTQYF. The CDR3 DNA reads TGTGCCAGCTCACTCACTAATCAGCGGGGATGGAAGGATACGCAGTATTTT.

This sequence joins TRBV5-1 and TRBJ1-1, with D possibly being TRBD1 (6 bases). The V end lost 2 bases, the J end lost 1 base, and 9 bases lay between the germline ends. Looked up from germline, CDR1 is SGHRS and CDR2 is YFSETQ. CDR3 size: 14 residues. This CDR3 is CASSFSTGNTEAFF. In nucleotides, the CDR3 is TGCGCCAGCAGCTTTTCGACAGGGAACACTGAAGCTTTCTTT.

The genes are TRBV6-1 and TRBJ1-6; no clear D gene. V dropped 6 bases and J dropped 9 bases, with 9 bases sitting between them. Germline CDR1 MNHNS, CDR2 SASEGT. This CDR3 spans 12 amino acids. The CDR3 spells CASRGPGSPLHF. The CDR3 nucleotides read TGTGCCAGCAGGGGTCCGGGTTCACCCCTCCACTTT.

V is TRBV7-6 and J is TRBJ2-5, with TRBD2 matching over 12 bases. Trimming cost V 4 bases and J 0 bases; bases outside gene matches: 9. Looked up from germline, CDR1 is SGHVS and CDR2 is FNYEAQ. The CDR3 is made up of 18 amino acids. CDR3 nucleotide sequence: TGTGCCAGCAGCTCACGACTAGCGGGGGTCGGGTACCAAGAGACCCAGTACTTC. The encoded protein is CASSSRLAGVGYQETQYF.

The chain is built from TRBV6-1 and TRBJ2-1; TRBD2 is a possible D gene (5 bases). This CDR3 is built from 11 residues. Trimming pared 6 bases from V and 5 bases from J, leaving 5 bases between. CDR1 and CDR2 (germline): MNHNS, SASEGT. CDR3 in amino acids: CASRGDNEQFF. CDR3 in DNA: TGTGCCAGCAGGGGAGACAATGAGCAGTTCTTC.

J is TRBJ1-2 and V is TRBV5-1, with 9 bases aligning to TRBD1. The CDR3 loop spans 16 amino acids. Losses at the gene ends were 4 bases for V and 5 bases for J; bases not matched to a gene: 12. Germline lookup yields CDR1 SGHRS and CDR2 YFSETQ. CDR3 in amino acids: CASSPKGQGWRYGYTF. The CDR3 DNA sequence: TGCGCCAGCAGCCCGAAGGGACAGGGATGGCGGTATGGCTACACCTTC.

The gene calls are TRBV7-9 and TRBJ1-1, with D possibly TRBD1 on 5 matching bases. V shed 4 bases and J shed 5 bases, with 20 bases lying between them. CDR3 length equals 16 residues. Germline V gene sequence: CDR1 SEHNR, CDR2 FQNEAQ (reference sequence). CDR3 in amino acids: CASSSSMGPPWTEAFF. CDR3 bases: TGTGCCAGCAGCTCATCGATGGGGCCCCCGTGGACTGAAGCTTTCTTT.

CDR3: CASSPGGEIGGYTF. The CDR3 coding sequence is TGTGCCAGCAGCCCTGGAGGGGAAATCGGTGGCTACACCTTC. The chain has TRBV11-2 and TRBJ1-2, with a weak D call TRBD1 (5 bases). Germline CDR1 and CDR2: SGHAT and FQNNGV. Between the trimmed V and J ends, which lost 5 bases and 7 bases, there was a span of 17 bases. The CDR3 consists of 14 residues.

This clone has only one observation. This chain links TRBV5-1 with TRBJ2-3; D gene uncertain. Trimming took off 5 bases at V and 0 bases at J, with 10 bases between the two ends. Looked up from germline, CDR1 is SGHRS and CDR2 is YFSETQ. The CDR3 has 14 amino acids. The CDR3 DNA reads TGCGCCAGCAGATTAACAGCTAGCACAGATACGCAGTATTTT. This encodes CASRLTASTDTQYF.

The genes are TRBV7-9 and TRBJ1-1; the D is unclear. CDR3 length equals 13 residues. With 1 base removed from V and 6 bases from J, the gap between germline ends came to 9 bases. Germline loops: CDR1 SEHNR, CDR2 FQNEAQ (reference sequence). Written as DNA, the CDR3 is TGTGCCAGCAGCTTAGATGTGGGAGCTGAAGCTTTCTTT. It specifies CASSLDVGAEAFF.

The chain carries TRBV29-1 and TRBJ1-2, with TRBD1 matching 8 bases. J lost 3 bases, V lost 6 bases, and 6 bases had no gene match. This CDR3 comprises 13 residues. In germline, CDR1 is SQVTM, CDR2 ANQGSEA. The CDR3 region has the DNA TGCAGCGTCGGACAGGGATTAGACTATGGCTACACCTTC. This encodes CSVGQGLDYGYTF. The complete variable domain, with remaining parts taken from reference TRBV29-1 and TRBJ1-2, reads SAVISQKPSRDICQRGTSLTIQCQVDSQVTMMFWYRQQPGQSLTLIATANQGSEATYESGFVIDKFPISRPNLTFSTLTVSNMSPEDSSIYLCSVGQGLDYGYTFGSGTRLTVV.

In DNA, the CDR3 is TGTGCCAGCAGCTGGGGGACAGGGGGAATAGCTTTCTTT. Translated: CASSWGTGGIAFF. The chain joins TRBV5-8 to TRBJ1-1; 11 nucleotides line up with TRBD1. Germline V CDR1 and CDR2: SGHTS, YDEGEE. The CDR3 is made up of 13 amino acids. Trimming at V came to 3 bases and at J to 10 bases, leaving 5 bases not matched to a gene.

The gene calls are TRBV30 and TRBJ1-1; 9 bases align to TRBD1. Germline lookup yields CDR1 GTSNPN and CDR2 SVGIG (reference sequence). The length of the CDR3 is 16 residues. V shed 4 bases and J 1 base; nucleotides not matched to a gene: 10. The CDR3 loop reads CAWTDRGIQGNTEAFF. In nucleotides, the CDR3 is TGTGCCTGGACTGACAGGGGGATACAGGGGAACACTGAAGCTTTCTTT.

V is TRBV14 and J is TRBJ1-5; D unclear. V gave up 11 bases and J gave up 4 bases, with 9 bases separating them. This CDR3 contains 11 residues. The germline V gene has CDR1 SGHDN and CDR2 FVKESK. CDR3 bases: TGTGCCGCCTCGAGAAATCAGCCCCAGCATTTT. Translation: CAASRNQPQHF.

This clone was found a few times. The V gene is TRBV10-3, the J gene TRBJ2-5, with 8 bases aligning to TRBD1. V shed 4 bases and J 3 bases; nucleotides not matched to a gene: 4. Germline V gives CDR1 ENHRY, CDR2 SYGVKD. This CDR3 has 14 residues. The CDR3 here is CAISALTGEETQYF. The CDR3, as DNA: TGTGCCATCAGTGCTCTGACAGGGGAAGAGACCCAGTACTTC.

The CDR3 DNA follows: TGTGCCAGTAGTATAGTACAGGCTCTGAACACTGAAGCTTTCTTT. Encoded protein: CASSIVQALNTEAFF. The chain couples TRBV19 to TRBJ1-1; the D gene is possibly TRBD1 (5 bases). The CDR3 loop spans 15 amino acids. The V and J ends lost 1 base and 0 bases respectively, with 9 bases between them. The V gene's germline CDR1 is LNHDA and CDR2 SQIVND (reference sequence).

This chain uses TRBV28 with TRBJ1-1; 8 bases match TRBD1. Per the germline V gene, CDR1 is MDHEN and CDR2 is SYDVKM. The CDR3 totals 16 residues. V gave up 8 bases and J gave up 5 bases; unmatched junction bases: 16. CDR3: CASRPGGGSSGTEAFF. The CDR3 nucleotides are TGTGCCAGCCGACCAGGGGGCGGATCCTCCGGGACTGAAGCTTTCTTT.

The rearrangement joins TRBV10-3 to TRBJ1-5; 7 nucleotides line up with TRBD1. The germline V gene has CDR1 ENHRY and CDR2 SYGVKD. The CDR3 runs to 13 residues. The J segment lost 5 bases and the V segment lost 6 bases, leaving 4 bases of the junction unmatched. The CDR3 here is CAIRIDRDQPQHF. Here the CDR3 DNA reads TGTGCCATCAGAATAGACAGGGATCAGCCCCAGCATTTT.

The V call is TRBV4-2, the J call TRBJ2-3, with 10 bases that match TRBD2. This CDR3 has 16 residues. From germline, CDR1 is LGHNA and CDR2 YNFKEQ. The junction had 8 bases not matched to a gene; V was cut back by 0 bases and J by 8 bases. The CDR3 coding sequence is TGTGCCAGCAGCCAAGATCCATCAGCGGGGGGGGGTACGCAGTATTTT. Translating it yields CASSQDPSAGGGTQYF.

The chain has TRBV27 and TRBJ2-3; a weak D match, TRBD2 (6 bases). The CDR3 extends over 15 amino acids. In germline, CDR1 is MNHEY, CDR2 SMNVEV (reference sequence). V lost 3 bases and J lost 4, with 14 bases in between. CDR3 sequence (DNA): TGTGCCAGCAGTTTTCTCGGGACTTCTTCAGATACGCAGTATTTT. It specifies CASSFLGTSSDTQYF.

The V and J genes are TRBV11-2 and TRBJ2-1, with 11 bases fitting TRBD1. The CDR3 spans 16 residues. Per germline, CDR1 SGHAT and CDR2 FQNNGV. The V segment lost 5 bases and the J segment 6 bases; nucleotides outside the gene matches: 9. CDR3 DNA sequence: TGTGCCAGCAGCCGATACATTGGGACAGGGGGCAATGAGCAGTTCTTC. This codes for CASSRYIGTGGNEQFF.

In this sample, this clone turned up a few times. V gene TRBV5-4 combines with J gene TRBJ1-2; 10 nucleotides agree with TRBD1. The CDR3 is made up of 13 amino acids. Germline V gene data show CDR1 as SGHNT and CDR2 as YYREEE (reference sequence). The J segment lost 4 bases and the V segment lost 9 bases, leaving 6 bases of the junction unmatched. The CDR3 DNA sequence: TGTGCCATGGCGGGACAGGGGTTCTATGGCTACACCTTC. It specifies CAMAGQGFYGYTF.

The chain links TRBV2 to TRBJ1-1, with D tentatively TRBD1 (5 bases). V was clipped by 6 bases and J by 3 bases, with 14 bases between them. The germline gives CDR1 SNHLY, CDR2 FYNNEI. CDR3 length equals 14 residues. The CDR3 sequence: CASSAGHEYTEAFF. The DNA of the CDR3 is TGTGCCAGCAGCGCCGGACATGAGTACACTGAAGCTTTCTTT.

The chain combines TRBV19 with TRBJ1-4, with TRBD1 as a possible D gene (6 bases). This CDR3 contains 15 residues. The V end was cut by 3 bases, the J end by 5 bases, with 13 bases between. Germline CDR1 LNHDA, CDR2 SQIVND (reference sequence). CDR3 residues: CASSIMGQVNEKLFF. For the CDR3, the DNA is TGTGCCAGTAGTATTATGGGACAAGTCAATGAAAAACTGTTTTTT.

V usage is TRBV7-9 and J usage is TRBJ2-5, with 7 nucleotides matching TRBD1. V was pared by 1 base and J by 5 bases, with 1 base of the junction left unmatched. CDR1 and CDR2 (germline): SEHNR, FQNEAQ (reference sequence). The CDR3 runs 13 residues. The DNA for the CDR3 is TGTGCCAGCAGCTTAGTACAGGGGGAGACCCAGTACTTC. Its protein product is CASSLVQGETQYF. The whole variable domain, filled in from reference TRBV7-9 and TRBJ2-5, reads DTGVSQNPRHKITKRGQNVTFRCDPISEHNRLYWYRQTLGQGPEFLTYFQNEAQLEKSRLLSDRFSAERPKGSFSTLEIQRTEQGDSAMYLCASSLVQGETQYFGPGTRLLVL.

This clone was counted a single time. As DNA, the CDR3 is TGTGCCAGCAGCCAAGATCATTACCAGGGTTTAACTGAAGCTTTCTTT. It is translated as CASSQDHYQGLTEAFF. V usage is TRBV4-2 and J usage is TRBJ1-1; D possibly corresponds to TRBD1 (5 bases). CDR3 size: 16 residues. Germline V gene data show CDR1 as LGHNA and CDR2 as YNFKEQ. Trimming removed 0 bases at V and 5 bases at J, with 16 bases between.

The chain links TRBV5-1 to TRBJ2-2; 11 bases align to TRBD2. Looked up from germline, CDR1 is SGHRS and CDR2 is YFSETQ. This CDR3 region has 15 residues. With 5 bases clipped from V and 0 bases from J, the junction kept 0 bases outside the gene matches. The CDR3 loop reads CASRGLAANTGELFF. DNA of the CDR3: TGCGCCAGCAGGGGACTAGCGGCGAACACCGGGGAGCTGTTTTTT.

The rearrangement links TRBV2 to TRBJ2-7, with 10 positions matching TRBD2. The trim removed 7 bases at V and 2 bases at J, leaving 5 bases unmatched. Germline values: CDR1 SNHLY, CDR2 FYNNEI. The CDR3 sequence is 14 residues long. This chain's CDR3 is CASKQTSGTYEQYF. CDR3 sequence (DNA): TGTGCCAGCAAACAAACTAGCGGGACCTACGAGCAGTACTTC.

This rearrangement joins TRBV27 to TRBJ1-1, with D maybe TRBD1 (6 bases). Germline values: CDR1 MNHEY, CDR2 SMNVEV (reference sequence). The CDR3 runs 16 residues. The V and J ends lost 6 bases and 4 bases respectively, with 21 bases between them. For the CDR3, the DNA is TGTGCCAGCAGACTCACCAACAGGGATCTGGGCACTGAAGCTTTCTTT. Translation: CASRLTNRDLGTEAFF.